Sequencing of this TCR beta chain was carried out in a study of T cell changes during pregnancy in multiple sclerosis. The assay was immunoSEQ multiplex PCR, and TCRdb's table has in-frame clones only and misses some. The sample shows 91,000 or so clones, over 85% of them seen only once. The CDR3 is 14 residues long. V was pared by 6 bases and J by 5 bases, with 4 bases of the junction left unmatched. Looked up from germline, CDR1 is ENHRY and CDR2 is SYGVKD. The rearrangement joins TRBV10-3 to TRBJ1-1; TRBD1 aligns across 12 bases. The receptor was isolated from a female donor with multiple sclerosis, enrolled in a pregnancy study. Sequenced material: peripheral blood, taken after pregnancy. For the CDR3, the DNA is TGTGCCATCAGACCGGGACAGGGGGCAACTGAAGCTTTCTTT. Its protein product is CAIRPGQGATEAFF.